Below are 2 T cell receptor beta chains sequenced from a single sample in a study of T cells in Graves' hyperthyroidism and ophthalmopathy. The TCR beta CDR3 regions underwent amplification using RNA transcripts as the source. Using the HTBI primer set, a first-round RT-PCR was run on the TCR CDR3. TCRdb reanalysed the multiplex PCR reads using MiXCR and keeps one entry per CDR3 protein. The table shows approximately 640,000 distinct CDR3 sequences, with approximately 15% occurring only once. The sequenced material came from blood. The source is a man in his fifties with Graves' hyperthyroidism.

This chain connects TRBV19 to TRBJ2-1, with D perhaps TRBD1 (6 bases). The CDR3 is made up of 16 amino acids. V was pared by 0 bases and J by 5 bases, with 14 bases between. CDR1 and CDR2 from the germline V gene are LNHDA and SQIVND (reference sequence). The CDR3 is CASSIDGGREHNEQFF. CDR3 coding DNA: TGTGCCAGTAGTATAGATGGGGGCAGGGAACACAATGAGCAGTTCTTC. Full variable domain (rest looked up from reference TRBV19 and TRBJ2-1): DGGITQSPKYLFRKEGQNVTLSCEQNLNHDAMYWYRQDPGQGLRLIYYSQIVNDFQKGDIAEGYSVSREKKESFPLTVTSAQKNPTAFYLCASSIDGGREHNEQFFGPGTRLTVL.

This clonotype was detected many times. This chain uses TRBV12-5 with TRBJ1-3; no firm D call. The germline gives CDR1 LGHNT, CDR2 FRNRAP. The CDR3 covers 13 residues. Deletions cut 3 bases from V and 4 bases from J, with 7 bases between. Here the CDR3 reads CASGLKEGNTIYF. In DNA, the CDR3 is TGTGCTAGTGGTTTAAAAGAGGGAAACACCATATATTTT. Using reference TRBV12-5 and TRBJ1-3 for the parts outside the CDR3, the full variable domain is DARVTQTPRHKVTEMGQEVTMRCQPILGHNTVFWYRQTMMQGLELLAYFRNRAPLDDSGMPKDRFSAEMPDATLATLKIQPSEPRDSAVYFCASGLKEGNTIYFGEGSWLTVV.